The present T cell receptor (beta chain) was sequenced within a study of cytomegalovirus exposure and HLA in healthy donors. General observations from the study: What TCR beta sequences reportedly achieved was accurate prediction of HLA-A and HLA-B alleles in most subjects. For TCR beta chains, V- and J-gene trimming was later linked to a missense DCLRE1C variant.

Germline V lookup: CDR1 SGDLS, CDR2 YYNGEE. V lost 0 bases and J 2 bases, leaving 5 bases between the germline ends. The CDR3 totals 13 residues. Healthy bone marrow donors made up the cohort. It was with 60 Vbeta and 13 Jbeta primers that the PCR ran. TCRdb keeps only in-frame clones here, not all; method: immunoSEQ multiplex PCR. The sample contains approximately 160,000 clones, 78% of which appear only once. Remarks on this clone: The antigen is not known. Other nucleotide sequences from this sample produce the same CDR3.

The sequencing sample was made of PBMCs. This clonotype originated in a woman aged 40 to 55 in good health and CMV-seropositive. The chain employs TRBV9 and TRBJ1-1; no firm D call. The CDR3 DNA reads TGTGCCAGCAGCGTAGCGGTAAACACTGAAGCTTTCTTT. It specifies CASSVAVNTEAFF.